The sequence of this T cell receptor (beta chain) was determined in a study of somatic mutations in cytotoxic T cells in rheumatoid arthritis. Study summary: Patient blood (approximately 30 ml EDTA) was drawn right after diagnosis, before any treatment.

Positive magnetic bead selection isolated CD4+ and CD8+ cells, and flow cytometry checked purity. Profiling relied on immunoSEQ multiplex PCR, and the TCRdb table lists in-frame clones only, not all of them. The sample has 13,000 or so clones; about four fifths are singletons. Germline CDR1 MNHNY, CDR2 SVGAGI (reference sequence). This CDR3 has 15 amino acids. Deletions cut 2 bases from V and 4 bases from J, with 15 bases between. The TCR sequence derives from an adult with rheumatoid arthritis. The chain combines TRBV6-6 with TRBJ2-7; maybe TRBD2 (6 bases). Sequencing used CD8+ T cells sorted from blood. In nucleotides, the CDR3 is TGTGCCAGCAGTTACCCACGGGGACTCTCTTACGAGCAGTACTTC. It specifies CASSYPRGLSYEQYF.